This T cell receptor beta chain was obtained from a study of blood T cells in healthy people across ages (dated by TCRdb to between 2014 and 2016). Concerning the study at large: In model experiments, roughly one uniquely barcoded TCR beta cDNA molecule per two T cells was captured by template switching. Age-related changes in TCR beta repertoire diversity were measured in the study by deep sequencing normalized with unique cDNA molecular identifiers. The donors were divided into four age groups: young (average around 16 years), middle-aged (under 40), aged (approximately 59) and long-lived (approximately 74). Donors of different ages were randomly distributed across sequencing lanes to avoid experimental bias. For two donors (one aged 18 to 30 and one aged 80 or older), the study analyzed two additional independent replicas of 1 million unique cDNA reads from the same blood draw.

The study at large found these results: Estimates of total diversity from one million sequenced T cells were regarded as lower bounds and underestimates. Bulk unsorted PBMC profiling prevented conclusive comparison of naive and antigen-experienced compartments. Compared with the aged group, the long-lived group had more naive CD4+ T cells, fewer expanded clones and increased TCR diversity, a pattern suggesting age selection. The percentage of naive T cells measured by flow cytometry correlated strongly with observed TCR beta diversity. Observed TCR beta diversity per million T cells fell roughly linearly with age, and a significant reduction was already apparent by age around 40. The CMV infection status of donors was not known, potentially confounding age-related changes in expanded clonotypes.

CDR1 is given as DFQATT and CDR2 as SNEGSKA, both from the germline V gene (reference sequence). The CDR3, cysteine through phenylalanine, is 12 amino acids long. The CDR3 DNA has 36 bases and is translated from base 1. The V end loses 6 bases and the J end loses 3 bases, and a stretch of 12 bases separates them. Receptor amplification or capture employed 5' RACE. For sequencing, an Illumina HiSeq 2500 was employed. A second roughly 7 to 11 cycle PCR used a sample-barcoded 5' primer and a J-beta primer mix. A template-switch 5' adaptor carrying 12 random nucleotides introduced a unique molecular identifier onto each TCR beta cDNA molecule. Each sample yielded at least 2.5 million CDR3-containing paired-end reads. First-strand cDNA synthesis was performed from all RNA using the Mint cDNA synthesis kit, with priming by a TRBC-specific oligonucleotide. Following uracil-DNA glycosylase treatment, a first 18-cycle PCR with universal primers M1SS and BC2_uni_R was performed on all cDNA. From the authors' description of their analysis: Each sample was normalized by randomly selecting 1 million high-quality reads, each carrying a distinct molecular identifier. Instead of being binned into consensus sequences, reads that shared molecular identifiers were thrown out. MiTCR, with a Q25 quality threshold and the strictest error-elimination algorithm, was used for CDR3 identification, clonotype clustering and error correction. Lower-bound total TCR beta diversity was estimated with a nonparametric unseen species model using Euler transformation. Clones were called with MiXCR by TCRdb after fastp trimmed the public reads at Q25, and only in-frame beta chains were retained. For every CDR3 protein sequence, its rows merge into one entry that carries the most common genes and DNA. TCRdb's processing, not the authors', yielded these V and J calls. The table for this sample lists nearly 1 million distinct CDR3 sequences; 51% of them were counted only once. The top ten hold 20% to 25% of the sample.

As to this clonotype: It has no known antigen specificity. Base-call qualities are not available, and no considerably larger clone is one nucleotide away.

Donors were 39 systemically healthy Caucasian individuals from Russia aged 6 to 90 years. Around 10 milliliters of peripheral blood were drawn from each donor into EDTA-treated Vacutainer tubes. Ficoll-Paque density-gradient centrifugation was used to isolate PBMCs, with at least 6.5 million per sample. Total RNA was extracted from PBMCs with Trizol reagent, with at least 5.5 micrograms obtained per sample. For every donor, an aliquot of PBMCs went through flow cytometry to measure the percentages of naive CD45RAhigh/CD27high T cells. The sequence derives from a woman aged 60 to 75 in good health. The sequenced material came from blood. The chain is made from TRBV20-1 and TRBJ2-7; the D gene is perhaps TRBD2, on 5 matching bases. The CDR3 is CSAEGPNYEQYF. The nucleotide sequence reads TGCAGTGCAGAGGGTCCGAACTACGAGCAGTACTTC.